This T cell receptor (beta chain) appears in the sequencing data of a study of beta chain features in type 1 diabetes. Study outcomes and limitations: All four CD4+ subsets from Type 1 diabetes patients carried moderately but significantly shorter TCRB CDR3s.

The purity of all sorted populations exceeded 95%. Germline CDR1 reads LNHDA; CDR2 reads SQIVND (reference sequence). The CDR3 totals 11 residues. The V end was cut by 11 bases, the J end by 5 bases, with 13 bases between. Of the isolated RNA, all was reverse transcribed, and so the sequenced material was expressed TCRB transcripts. Sequenced naive, central memory and regulatory T cell samples produced an average of roughly 3.5 million reads. TCRdb's copy holds only in-frame clones and misses some; the assay was immunoSEQ multiplex PCR. The data contain 600,000 or so clones, over 12% of them singletons. This clone was recorded a few times. Its target is unknown.

The clonotype comes from a young man with type 1 diabetes. The sequenced material came from naive CD4+ T cells from blood. The rearrangement links TRBV19 to TRBJ2-7; D may correspond to TRBD1 or TRBD2 (5 bases each). The CDR3: CASSGPNEQYF. The CDR3, as DNA: TGTGCCTCTTCGGGGCCCAACGAGCAGTACTTC. The variable domain in full, completed from reference TRBV19 and TRBJ2-7, reads DGGITQSPKYLFRKEGQNVTLSCEQNLNHDAMYWYRQDPGQGLRLIYYSQIVNDFQKGDIAEGYSVSREKKESFPLTVTSAQKNPTAFYLCASSGPNEQYFGPGTRLTVT.